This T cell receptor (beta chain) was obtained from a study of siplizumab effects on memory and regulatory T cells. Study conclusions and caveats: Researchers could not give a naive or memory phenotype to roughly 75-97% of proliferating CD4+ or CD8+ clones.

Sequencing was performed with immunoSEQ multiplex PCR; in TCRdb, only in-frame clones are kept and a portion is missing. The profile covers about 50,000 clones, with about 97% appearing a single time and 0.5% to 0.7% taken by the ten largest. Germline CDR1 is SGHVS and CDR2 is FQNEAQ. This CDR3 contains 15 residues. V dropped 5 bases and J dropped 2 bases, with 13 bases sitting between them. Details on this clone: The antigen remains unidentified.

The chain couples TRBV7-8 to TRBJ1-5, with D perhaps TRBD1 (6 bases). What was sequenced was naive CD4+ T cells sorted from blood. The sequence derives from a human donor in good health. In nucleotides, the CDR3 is TGTGCCAGCAGCCCGGGACATTGGGGCAATCAGCCCCAGCATTTT. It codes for CASSPGHWGNQPQHF.